Shown below are 18 T cell receptor beta chains from a single sample sequenced in a study of blood T cell repertoires in COVID-19. Generated by immunoSEQ multiplex PCR, the TCRdb table keeps only in-frame clones and is missing some. The sample lists more than 100,000 clones; about 91% were seen once. Sequencing was performed on peripheral blood. These receptors were collected from a human donor in a cohort sampled during active COVID-19.

The V and J genes are TRBV6-6 and TRBJ1-4; TRBD1 matches at 9 bases. The CDR3 has 13 residues. V trimming: 2 bases; J trimming: 10 bases; junction bases outside the gene matches: 2. The germline gives CDR1 MNHNY, CDR2 SVGAGI (reference sequence). CDR3 loop: CASSYDRGGKLFF. The CDR3 DNA follows: TGTGCCAGCAGTTACGACAGGGGGGGAAAACTGTTTTTT.

The chain employs TRBV7-2 and TRBJ2-7; 10 positions match TRBD2. Germline trimming cut 5 bases from V and 5 bases from J; bases unmatched to any gene: 9. Germline CDR1 SGHTA, CDR2 FQGNSA. The CDR3 runs to 15 residues. CDR3 sequence: CASSPRAGGLHEQYF. The CDR3 bases are TGTGCCAGCAGCCCCCGAGCGGGAGGGCTCCACGAGCAGTACTTC.

The V gene is TRBV7-2, the J gene TRBJ2-7; 9 bases line up with TRBD2. Unmatched junction bases numbered 6, after V lost 5 bases and J lost 1 base. From germline, CDR1 is SGHTA and CDR2 FQGNSA. This CDR3 has 15 amino acids. The CDR3 is CASSPETSGSYEQYF. The DNA for the CDR3 is TGTGCCAGCAGCCCGGAGACTAGCGGTTCCTACGAGCAGTACTTC.

The rearrangement uses TRBV7-3 and TRBJ2-4, with 10 positions matching TRBD1. The CDR3 loop spans 17 amino acids. The germline gives CDR1 SGHTA, CDR2 FQGTGA. V dropped 5 bases and J dropped 6; count of bases not matched to a gene: 13. The chain's CDR3 is CASSKGSGTGAPNIQYF. CDR3 nucleotides: TGTGCCAGCAGCAAAGGATCCGGGACAGGGGCGCCAAACATTCAGTACTTC.

The chain combines TRBV19 with TRBJ2-1, with 8 positions matching TRBD2. The V and J ends lost 0 bases and 3 bases, in that order; junction bases with no gene match: 1. The CDR3 length is 15 residues. The germline CDR1 and CDR2 sequences are LNHDA and SQIVND (reference sequence). The CDR3: CASSIEGTSYNEQFF. CDR3 sequence (DNA): TGTGCCAGTAGTATAGAGGGGACTAGCTACAATGAGCAGTTCTTC.

The rearrangement uses TRBV5-1 and TRBJ2-3, with D possibly TRBD2 on 5 matching bases. CDR3 length: 14 residues. V dropped 4 bases and J dropped 7 bases, with 16 bases sitting between them. Germline V gene data show CDR1 as SGHRS and CDR2 as YFSETQ. CDR3 DNA sequence: TGCGCCAGCAGCCCCCCACGGTCGGGGTATACGCAGTATTTT. It specifies CASSPPRSGYTQYF. Complete variable domain (other parts from reference TRBV5-1 and TRBJ2-3): KAGVTQTPRYLIKTRGQQVTLSCSPISGHRSVSWYQQTPGQGLQFLFEYFSETQRNKGNFPGRFSGRQFSNSRSEMNVSTLELGDSALYLCASSPPRSGYTQYFGPGTRLTVL.

The V and J genes are TRBV18 and TRBJ1-4; 10 bases map to TRBD1. V shed 6 bases and J 6 bases; nucleotides not matched to a gene: 13. Germline V CDR1 and CDR2: KGHSH, LQKENI. This CDR3 has 17 residues. Here the CDR3 reads CASSTTASGTGDEKLFF. The CDR3, as DNA: TGTGCCAGCTCGACCACTGCCTCCGGGACAGGGGATGAAAAACTGTTTTTT.

The chain recombines TRBV5-4 with TRBJ2-5; D unclear. The CDR3 spans 14 residues. The V end was cut by 4 bases, the J end by 2 bases, with 12 bases between. CDR1 is SGHNT and CDR2 is YYREEE in the germline V gene (reference sequence). For the CDR3, the DNA is TGTGCCAGCAGCCCCGGTAGGAGTCAAGAGACCCAGTACTTC. Translated: CASSPGRSQETQYF.

The gene calls are TRBV30 and TRBJ2-5, with 12 bases aligning to TRBD2. This CDR3 has 15 amino acids. V was clipped by 1 base and J by 3 bases; unmatched bases: 3. CDR1 and CDR2 from the germline V gene are GTSNPN and SVGIG (reference sequence). CDR3: CAWSGPSGGEETQYF. CDR3 bases: TGTGCCTGGAGTGGTCCTAGCGGGGGGGAAGAGACCCAGTACTTC.

Only a few counts were recorded for this clone. This chain joins TRBV2 and TRBJ1-5; no reliable D call. The CDR3 is 15 residues long. V lost 4 bases to trimming and J lost 2 bases, with 12 bases between them. Germline CDR1 SNHLY, CDR2 FYNNEI. CDR3 region: CASSVGVGGNQPQHF. The CDR3 DNA reads as TGTGCCAGCAGTGTCGGGGTTGGAGGCAATCAGCCCCAGCATTTT.

This clone was seen only a few times. The genes are TRBV6-1 and TRBJ1-3, with 9 bases matching TRBD1. The CDR3 runs to 15 residues. Germline V gene lookup returns CDR1 MNHNS and CDR2 SASEGT. V lost 3 bases, J lost 4 bases, and 4 bases stayed unmatched. CDR3 sequence (DNA): TGTGCCAGCAGTGATTGGGACAGGGTCGGAAACACCATATATTTT. It translates to CASSDWDRVGNTIYF.

CDR3: CAWSHDWFSNYGYTF. The CDR3 DNA follows: TGTGCCTGGAGTCACGACTGGTTTTCGAACTATGGCTACACCTTC. The chain links TRBV30 to TRBJ1-2; D unclear. CDR1 is GTSNPN and CDR2 is SVGIG in the germline V gene (reference sequence). Deletions cut 2 bases from V and 2 bases from J, with 15 bases between. CDR3 size: 15 residues.

J is TRBJ1-2 and V is TRBV7-9; the D gene is possibly TRBD1 (6 bases). This CDR3 is 14 amino acids long. Germline lookup yields CDR1 SEHNR and CDR2 FQNEAQ (reference sequence). V lost 6 bases to trimming and J lost 1 base, with 12 bases between them. As DNA, the CDR3 is TGTGCCAGCAGACCTACAGGGAATAACTATGGCTACACCTTC. It is translated as CASRPTGNNYGYTF.

This chain connects TRBV28 to TRBJ1-2, with D hard to call. CDR1 is MDHEN and CDR2 is SYDVKM in the germline V gene. This CDR3 contains 16 residues. V dropped 6 bases and J dropped 7 bases, with 24 bases sitting between them. CDR3 in DNA: TGTGCCAGCAGGACTACGGGTGGGTCTTGGGCAAGTGGCTACACCTTC. The encoded protein is CASRTTGGSWASGYTF.

The chain has TRBV14 and TRBJ2-7; 10 positions agree with TRBD2. The germline V gene has CDR1 SGHDN and CDR2 FVKESK. The J segment lost 0 bases and the V segment lost 5 bases, leaving 4 bases of the junction unmatched. The CDR3 has 15 amino acids. CDR3 loop: CASSSGLAYSYEQYF. The CDR3 region has the DNA TGTGCCAGCAGCTCGGGACTAGCGTACTCCTACGAGCAGTACTTC.

This clone was seen just once. The rearrangement links TRBV6-5 to TRBJ1-4; maybe TRBD1 (6 bases). V lost 5 bases to trimming and J lost 8 bases, with 18 bases between them. Germline V gene lookup returns CDR1 MNHEY and CDR2 SVGAGI. This CDR3 region has 15 residues. The CDR3 DNA reads as TGTGCCAGCAGTCCCTCGGGGGGCTCCTGGGAAAAACTGTTTTTT. It is translated as CASSPSGGSWEKLFF.

The chain recombines TRBV6-6 with TRBJ1-1; 7 bases fit TRBD1. Germline loops: CDR1 MNHNY, CDR2 SVGAGI (reference sequence). V shed 6 bases, J shed 5 bases, and the junction held 12 bases outside the gene matches. This CDR3 is 15 amino acids long. CDR3 amino acids: CASRQQGTKKTEAFF. CDR3 nucleotide sequence: TGTGCCAGCAGACAACAGGGGACAAAGAAAACTGAAGCTTTCTTT.

J is TRBJ2-3 and V is TRBV5-6; 7 bases agree with TRBD1. The length of the CDR3 is 16 residues. Germline trimming cut 0 bases from V and 4 bases from J; bases unmatched to any gene: 8. Germline V gene lookup returns CDR1 SGHDT and CDR2 YYEEEE. As DNA, the CDR3 is TGTGCCAGCAGCTTGGCGTTAGCCCAGGGGGCAGATACGCAGTATTTT. The encoded protein is CASSLALAQGADTQYF.